This T cell receptor (beta chain) was profiled in a study of blood T cell repertoires in COVID-19. The overall study: Symptom resolution, clearance, or two negative PCRs marked donors in Cohort 3 as recovered.

Data came from immunoSEQ multiplex PCR; TCRdb stores just in-frame clones and leaves some out. The table includes 200,000 to 250,000 clones, around 85% detected once. The CDR3 is 15 residues long. V dropped 5 bases and J dropped 4; count of bases not matched to a gene: 10. Germline V gene data show CDR1 as SGHAT and CDR2 as FQNNGV. Grouping used clinical history reported by participants in a survey and questionnaire. Sequencing input: PBMCs or T cells enriched from blood (not recorded which). The TCR sequence derives from a woman in her forties or fifties in a cohort exposed to, infected with or recovered from COVID-19 (not recorded which). The rearrangement links TRBV11-2 to TRBJ2-5; 7 bases line up with TRBD2. In DNA form, the CDR3 reads TGTGCCAGCAGCCCTAGACTAGCCCCCACAGAGACCCAGTACTTC. Translation gives CASSPRLAPTETQYF.